What follows are 4 T cell receptor beta chains derived from one specimen sequenced in a study of T cells after yellow fever vaccination. TCRdb processed the 5' RACE reads anew with MiXCR; each CDR3 protein has one entry. Seen here are 450,000 to 550,000 distinct CDR3 sequences, just over 20% observed once, and the top ten hold about 16%. Source: PBMCs, taken roughly 20 days after the first yellow fever vaccination. These TCRs come from a man aged 18 to 30 who received the YFV17D yellow fever vaccine.

The chain links TRBV5-4 to TRBJ2-1; 16 bases match TRBD2. The CDR3 loop spans 16 amino acids. V shed 5 bases, J shed 7 bases, and the junction held 6 bases outside the gene matches. Germline loops: CDR1 SGHNT, CDR2 YYREEE (reference sequence). The CDR3 region is CASRGTSGGARNEQFF. The CDR3 coding sequence is TGTGCCAGCAGAGGGACTAGCGGGGGGGCTAGGAATGAGCAGTTCTTC.

The V gene is TRBV14, the J gene TRBJ2-2, with D possibly TRBD1 on 6 matching bases. This CDR3 has 14 residues. With 2 bases removed from V and 3 bases from J, the gap between germline ends came to 7 bases. Germline V CDR1 and CDR2: SGHDN, FVKESK. This chain's CDR3 is CASSQYRDTGELFF. The DNA for the CDR3 is TGTGCCAGCAGCCAATACAGGGACACCGGGGAGCTGTTTTTT.

The rearrangement uses TRBV7-2 and TRBJ2-7; D unclear. This CDR3 has 13 residues. Trimming took 2 bases from V and 3 from J, leaving 8 bases between them. Germline V lookup: CDR1 SGHTA, CDR2 FQGNSA. CDR3 loop: CASSLHSLYEQYF. Here the CDR3 DNA reads TGTGCCAGCAGCTTACACAGCCTCTACGAGCAGTACTTC.

This clonotype was counted only a few times. The gene calls are TRBV27 and TRBJ2-1; weak D call: TRBD1 (6 bases). This CDR3 is 14 amino acids long. The V end was cut by 7 bases, the J end by 4 bases, with 14 bases between. CDR1 is MNHEY, CDR2 SMNVEV, per germline (reference sequence). As DNA, the CDR3 is TGTGCCAGCACCCGGACAGCCTTTTACAATGAGCAGTTCTTC. Residues: CASTRTAFYNEQFF.